In this sample, the clone carrying this T cell receptor (beta chain) turned up many times. This sample is drawn from a study of regulatory T cells in long-lasting Graves disease. Time point specified: persistent/refractory GD, antithyroid drugs over 5 years with positive TRAb. Construction of the TCR library relied on RNA isolated from PBMCs. Investigators prepared the TCR beta libraries by applying iRepertoire HTBI primers and Arm-PCR of CDR3 regions. Via MiXCR, TCRdb re-called the multiplex PCR reads, giving one row per CDR3 protein. The sample carries 500,000 to 800,000 distinct CDR3 sequences, 25% to 30% recorded once. The origin of this receptor is a female donor with Graves disease. This specimen consisted of peripheral blood mononuclear cells (PBMCs), obtained when the disease was refractory, from a patient treated with antithyroid drugs.

The CDR3 nucleotides read TGTGCCAGCACGGGGGGACTCCTGGGCCTTGGCTACACCTTC. Encoded protein: CASTGGLLGLGYTF. The rearrangement uses TRBV11-2 and TRBJ1-2, with TRBD1 as a possible D gene (5 bases). CDR1 is SGHAT and CDR2 is FQNNGV in the germline V gene. V was clipped by 7 bases and J by 7 bases, with 19 bases between them. The CDR3 has 14 amino acids.